The subject of this entry is one TCR beta chain. This sample was included in a study of tumor-infiltrating lymphocytes in localized non-small cell lung cancer. Study information: Some samples were collected after neoadjuvant chemotherapy; smokers, never-smokers and several histologies were included. Each patient gave resected tumor and non-adjacent uninvolved lung tissue.

V lost 2 bases, J lost 7 bases, and 18 bases lay in between. This CDR3 contains 16 residues. Per germline, CDR1 MNHEY and CDR2 SVGAGI. Sequenced by immunoSEQ multiplex PCR; TCRdb stores in-frame clones only, minus some. This sample carries about 13,000 clones, 75% to 85% of them seen once, and the ten largest clones take around 13%. Specimen: lung tumor tissue. The rearrangement joins TRBV6-5 to TRBJ2-4; D possibly corresponds to TRBD1 (7 bases). This receptor was taken from a human donor with non-small cell lung cancer. CDR3 in DNA: TGTGCCAGCAGTTACAGCAGGGGGACTGCAGGGAACATTCAGTACTTC. It is translated as CASSYSRGTAGNIQYF.